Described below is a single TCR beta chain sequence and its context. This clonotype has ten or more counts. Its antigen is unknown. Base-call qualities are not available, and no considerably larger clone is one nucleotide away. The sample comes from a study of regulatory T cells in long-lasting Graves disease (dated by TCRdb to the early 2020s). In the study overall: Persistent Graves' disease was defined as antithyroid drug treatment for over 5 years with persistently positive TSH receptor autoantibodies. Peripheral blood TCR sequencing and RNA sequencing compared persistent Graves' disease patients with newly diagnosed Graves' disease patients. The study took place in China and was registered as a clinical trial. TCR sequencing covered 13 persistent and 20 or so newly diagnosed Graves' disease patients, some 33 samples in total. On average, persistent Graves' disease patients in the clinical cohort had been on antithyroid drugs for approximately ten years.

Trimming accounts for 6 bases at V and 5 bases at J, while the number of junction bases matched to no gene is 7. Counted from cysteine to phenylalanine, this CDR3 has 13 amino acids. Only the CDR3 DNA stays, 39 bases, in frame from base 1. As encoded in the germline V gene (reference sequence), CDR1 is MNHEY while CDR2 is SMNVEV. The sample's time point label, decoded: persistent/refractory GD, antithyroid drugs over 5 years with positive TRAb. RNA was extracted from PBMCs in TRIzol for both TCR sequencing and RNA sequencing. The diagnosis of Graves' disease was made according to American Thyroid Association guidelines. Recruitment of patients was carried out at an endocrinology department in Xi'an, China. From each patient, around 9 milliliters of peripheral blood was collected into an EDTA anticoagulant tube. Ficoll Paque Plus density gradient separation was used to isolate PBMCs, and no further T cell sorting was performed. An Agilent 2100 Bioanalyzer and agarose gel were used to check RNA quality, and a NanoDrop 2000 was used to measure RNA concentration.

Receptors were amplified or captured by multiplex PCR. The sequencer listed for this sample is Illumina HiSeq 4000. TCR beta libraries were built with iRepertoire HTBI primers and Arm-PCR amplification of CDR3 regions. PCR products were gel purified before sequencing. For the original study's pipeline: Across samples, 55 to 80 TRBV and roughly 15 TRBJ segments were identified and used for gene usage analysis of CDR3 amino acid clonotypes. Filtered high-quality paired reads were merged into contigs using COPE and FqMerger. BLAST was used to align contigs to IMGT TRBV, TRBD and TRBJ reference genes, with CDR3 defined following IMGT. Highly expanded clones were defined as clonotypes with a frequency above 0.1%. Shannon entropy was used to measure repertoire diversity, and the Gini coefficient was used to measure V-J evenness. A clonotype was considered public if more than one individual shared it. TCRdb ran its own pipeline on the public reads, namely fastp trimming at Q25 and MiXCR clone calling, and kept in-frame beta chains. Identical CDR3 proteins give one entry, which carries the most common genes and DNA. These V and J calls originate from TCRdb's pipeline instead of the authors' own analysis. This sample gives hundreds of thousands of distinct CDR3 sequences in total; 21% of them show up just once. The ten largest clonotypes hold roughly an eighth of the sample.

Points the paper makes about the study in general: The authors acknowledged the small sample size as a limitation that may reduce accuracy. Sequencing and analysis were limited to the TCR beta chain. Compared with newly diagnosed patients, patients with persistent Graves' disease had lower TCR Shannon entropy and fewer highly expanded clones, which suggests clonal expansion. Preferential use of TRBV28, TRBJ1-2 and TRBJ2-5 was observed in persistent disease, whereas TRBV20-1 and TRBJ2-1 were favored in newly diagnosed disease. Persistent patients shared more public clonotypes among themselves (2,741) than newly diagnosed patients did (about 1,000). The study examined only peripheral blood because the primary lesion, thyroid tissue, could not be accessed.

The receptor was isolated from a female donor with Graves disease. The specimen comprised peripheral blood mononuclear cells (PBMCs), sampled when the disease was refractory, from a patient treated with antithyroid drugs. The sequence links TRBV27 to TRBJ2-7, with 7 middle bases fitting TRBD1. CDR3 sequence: CASRTGASNEQYF. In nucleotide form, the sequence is TGTGCCAGCAGAACAGGGGCGTCAAACGAGCAGTACTTC.